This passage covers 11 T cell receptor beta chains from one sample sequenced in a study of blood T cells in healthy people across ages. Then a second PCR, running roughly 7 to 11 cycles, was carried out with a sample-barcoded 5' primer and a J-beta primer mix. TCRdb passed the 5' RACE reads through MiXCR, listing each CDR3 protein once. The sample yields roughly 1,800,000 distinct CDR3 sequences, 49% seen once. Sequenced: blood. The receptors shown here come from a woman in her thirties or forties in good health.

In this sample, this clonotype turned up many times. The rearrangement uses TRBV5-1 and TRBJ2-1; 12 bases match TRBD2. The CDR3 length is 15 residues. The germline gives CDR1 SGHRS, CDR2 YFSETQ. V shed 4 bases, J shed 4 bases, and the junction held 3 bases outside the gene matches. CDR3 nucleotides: TGCGCCAGCAGCCCGGGACTAGCGGGTTACAATGAGCAGTTCTTC. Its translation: CASSPGLAGYNEQFF.

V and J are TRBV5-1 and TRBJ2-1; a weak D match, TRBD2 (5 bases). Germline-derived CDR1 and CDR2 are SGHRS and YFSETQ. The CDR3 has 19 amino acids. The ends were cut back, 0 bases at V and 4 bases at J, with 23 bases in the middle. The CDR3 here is CASSLGFLSGSLRYNEQFF. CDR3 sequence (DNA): TGCGCCAGCAGCTTGGGGTTTTTGTCTGGGAGCCTCCGTTACAATGAGCAGTTCTTC.

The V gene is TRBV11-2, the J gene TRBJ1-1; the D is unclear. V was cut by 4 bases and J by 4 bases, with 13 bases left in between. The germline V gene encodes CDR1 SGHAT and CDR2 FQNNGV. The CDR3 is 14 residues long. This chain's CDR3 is CASSSPPLVTEAFF. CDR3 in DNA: TGTGCCAGCAGCTCACCCCCTCTGGTCACTGAAGCTTTCTTT.

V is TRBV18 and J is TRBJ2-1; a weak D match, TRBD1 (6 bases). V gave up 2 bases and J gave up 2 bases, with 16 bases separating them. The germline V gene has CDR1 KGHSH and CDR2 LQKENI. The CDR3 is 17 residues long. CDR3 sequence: CASSPEDRTPPYNEQFF. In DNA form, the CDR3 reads TGTGCCAGCTCACCAGAGGACAGAACACCTCCCTACAATGAGCAGTTCTTC.

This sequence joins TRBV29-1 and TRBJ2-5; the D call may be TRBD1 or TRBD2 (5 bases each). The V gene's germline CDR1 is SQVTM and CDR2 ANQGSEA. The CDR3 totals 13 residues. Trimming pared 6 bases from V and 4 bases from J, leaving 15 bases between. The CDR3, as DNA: TGCAGCGTGGGGACGGGGTATACAGAGACCCAGTACTTC. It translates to CSVGTGYTETQYF.

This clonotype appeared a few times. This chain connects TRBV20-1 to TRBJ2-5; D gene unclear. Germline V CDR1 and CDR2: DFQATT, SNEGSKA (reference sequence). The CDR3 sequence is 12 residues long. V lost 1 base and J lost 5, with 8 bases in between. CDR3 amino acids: CSARVVPETQYF. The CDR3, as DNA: TGCAGTGCTAGAGTCGTCCCGGAGACCCAGTACTTC.

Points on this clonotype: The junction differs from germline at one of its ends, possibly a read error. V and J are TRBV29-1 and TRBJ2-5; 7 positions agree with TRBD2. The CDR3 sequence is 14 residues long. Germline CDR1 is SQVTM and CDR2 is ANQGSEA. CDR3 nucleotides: TGCAGCGCTGGGATACGGGGGGTCCAAGAGATCCAGTACTTC. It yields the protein CSAGIRGVQEIQYF.

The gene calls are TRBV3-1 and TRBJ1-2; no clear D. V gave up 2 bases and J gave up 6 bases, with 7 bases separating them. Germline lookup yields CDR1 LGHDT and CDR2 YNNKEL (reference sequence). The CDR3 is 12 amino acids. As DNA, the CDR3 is TGTGCCAGCAGCCAATCTGCGAATGGCTACACCTTC. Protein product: CASSQSANGYTF.

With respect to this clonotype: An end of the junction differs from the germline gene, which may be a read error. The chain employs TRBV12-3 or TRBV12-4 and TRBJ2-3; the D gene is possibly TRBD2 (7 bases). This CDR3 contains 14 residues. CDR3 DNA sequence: TGTGCCAGCAGTTTTAGGGCGGGGGCAGATGCGCAGTATTTT. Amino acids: CASSFRAGADAQYF.

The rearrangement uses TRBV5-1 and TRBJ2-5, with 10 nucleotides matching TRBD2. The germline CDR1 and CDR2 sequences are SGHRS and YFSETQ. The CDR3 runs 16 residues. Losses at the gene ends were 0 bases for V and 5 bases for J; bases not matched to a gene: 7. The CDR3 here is CASSLVGLALGETQYF. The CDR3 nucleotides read TGCGCCAGCAGCTTGGTGGGACTAGCGTTGGGTGAGACCCAGTACTTC.

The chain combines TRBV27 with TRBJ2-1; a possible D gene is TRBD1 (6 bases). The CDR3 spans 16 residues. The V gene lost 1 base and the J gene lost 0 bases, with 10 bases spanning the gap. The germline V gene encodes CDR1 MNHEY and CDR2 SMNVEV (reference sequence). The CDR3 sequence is CASSLFRDISYNEQFF. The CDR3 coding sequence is TGTGCCAGCAGTTTATTTAGGGACATCTCCTACAATGAGCAGTTCTTC.